The 30 T cell receptor beta chains below all came from one sample that was sequenced in a study of OX40 agonist ivuxolimab in advanced cancers. TCRdb's table, derived via immunoSEQ multiplex PCR, lists solely in-frame clones and lacks some. The data show 90,000 to 100,000 clones, more than 95% seen once. Sequences were derived from CD4+ or CD8+ T cells sorted from blood, sampled in a trial of the OX40 agonist ivuxolimab. All receptors derive from an adult with an advanced solid tumor such as melanoma, head and neck, liver or kidney cancer.

The V call is TRBV2, the J call TRBJ2-5; D not resolved. Germline lookup yields CDR1 SNHLY and CDR2 FYNNEI. Trimming took 0 bases from V and 1 from J, leaving 12 bases between them. There are 16 residues in the CDR3. Written as DNA, the CDR3 is TGTGCCAGCAGTGAAGCGTATTCAACCATCCAAGAGACCCAGTACTTC. Amino acids: CASSEAYSTIQETQYF.

V and J are TRBV7-9 and TRBJ2-7; 7 positions agree with TRBD2. This CDR3 has 14 amino acids. V was pared by 6 bases and J by 4 bases, with 9 bases of the junction left unmatched. The V gene's germline CDR1 is SEHNR and CDR2 FQNEAQ (reference sequence). Written as DNA, the CDR3 is TGTGCCAGCAGTGGGAGGGACTCAACGTACGAGCAGTACTTC. It specifies CASSGRDSTYEQYF. The full variable domain, completed using reference TRBV7-9 and TRBJ2-7, is DTGVSQNPRHKITKRGQNVTFRCDPISEHNRLYWYRQTLGQGPEFLTYFQNEAQLEKSRLLSDRFSAERPKGSFSTLEIQRTEQGDSAMYLCASSGRDSTYEQYFGPGTRLTVT.

This chain connects TRBV11-3 to TRBJ2-7; no firm D call. The V end was cut by 9 bases, the J end by 2 bases, with 14 bases between. The CDR3 has 13 residues. Per the germline V gene, CDR1 is SGHNT and CDR2 is YENEEA. CDR3 in amino acids: CARLISCPYEQYF. DNA of the CDR3: TGTGCCAGGTTGATCAGTTGTCCCTACGAGCAGTACTTC.

This clone was recorded only once. The chain carries TRBV29-1 and TRBJ2-5; TRBD2 might be the D (6 bases). Germline CDR1 and CDR2: SQVTM and ANQGSEA. The CDR3 runs 14 residues. Trimming cost V 3 bases and J 5 bases, with 16 bases left between them. The CDR3 spells CSVEAGTGRETQYF. The CDR3 DNA reads TGCAGCGTTGAGGCCGGGACTGGGCGGGAGACCCAGTACTTC.

The rearrangement joins TRBV27 to TRBJ1-2; 7 bases line up with TRBD1. After removal of 4 bases from V and 4 bases from J, the junction contained 6 bases not matched to a gene. The CDR3 is made up of 14 amino acids. Germline V gene data show CDR1 as MNHEY and CDR2 as SMNVEV (reference sequence). The CDR3 loop is CASSWDSGTYGYTF. The CDR3 DNA sequence: TGTGCCAGCAGTTGGGACAGTGGGACCTATGGCTACACCTTC.

The chain employs TRBV7-3 and TRBJ2-1, with 8 positions matching TRBD2. From germline, CDR1 is SGHTA and CDR2 FQGTGA. The CDR3 has 15 amino acids. V dropped 5 bases and J dropped 6; count of bases not matched to a gene: 9. The CDR3 nucleotides read TGTGCCAGCAGCGGTACTAGCGGCCCCCTCAATGAGCAGTTCTTC. Its translation: CASSGTSGPLNEQFF. The variable domain in full, with the rest retrieved from reference TRBV7-3 and TRBJ2-1, is GAGVSQTPSNKVTEKGKYVELRCDPISGHTALYWYRQSLGQGPEFLIYFQGTGAADDSGLPNDRFFAVRPEGSVSTLKIQRTERGDSAVYLCASSGTSGPLNEQFFGPGTRLTVL.

The chain couples TRBV13 to TRBJ1-1; D gene unclear. V lost 5 bases and J lost 1, with 11 bases in between. This CDR3 is built from 14 residues. Germline assignment: CDR1 PRHDT and CDR2 FYEKMQ (reference sequence). The CDR3 DNA is TGTGCCAGCAGCCCCACCGGAGAGAACACTGAAGCTTTCTTT. Translation gives CASSPTGENTEAFF.

The chain is built from TRBV6-6 and TRBJ2-3; D ambiguous. V gave up 0 bases and J gave up 6 bases, with 10 bases separating them. Germline V gene lookup returns CDR1 MNHNY and CDR2 SVGAGI (reference sequence). This CDR3 has 14 residues. DNA for the CDR3: TGTGCCAGCAGTTACTCCCGCGGCAGCGATACGCAGTATTTT. Translated: CASSYSRGSDTQYF.

The chain uses TRBV9 and TRBJ2-1; 9 bases map to TRBD2. Germline lookup yields CDR1 SGDLS and CDR2 YYNGEE. V lost 4 bases and J lost 8; bases outside the gene matches: 10. This CDR3 contains 15 residues. The CDR3 DNA sequence: TGTGCCAGCAGCATCAGCGGGGGGATTTTGTATGAGCAGTTCTTC. Its protein product is CASSISGGILYEQFF.

V usage is TRBV11-2 and J usage is TRBJ2-2; 8 nucleotides align to TRBD1. Unmatched junction bases numbered 16, after V lost 5 bases and J lost 2 bases. Per the germline V gene, CDR1 is SGHAT and CDR2 is FQNNGV. This CDR3 region has 19 residues. The CDR3 DNA reads TGTGCCAGCAGCCGCGGGACAGGTGCTGTGAGGGATAACACCGGGGAGCTGTTTTTT. Its translation: CASSRGTGAVRDNTGELFF.

The chain combines TRBV5-6 with TRBJ2-7; the D is unclear. CDR1 is SGHDT and CDR2 is YYEEEE in the germline V gene. The CDR3 loop spans 13 amino acids. V gave up 0 bases and J gave up 2 bases, with 6 bases separating them. This CDR3 is CASSLVQTYEQYF. CDR3 nucleotide sequence: TGTGCCAGCAGCTTGGTACAGACCTACGAGCAGTACTTC.

Here the CDR3 DNA reads TGTGCCAGCAGCTCGCGTCTAGCGGGTCTCGAGCAGTTCTTC. Its translation is CASSSRLAGLEQFF. The chain couples TRBV7-6 to TRBJ2-1, with TRBD2 identical over 8 bases. Germline CDR1 is SGHVS and CDR2 is FNYEAQ. V was pared by 4 bases and J by 10 bases, with 9 bases of the junction left unmatched. This CDR3 has 14 amino acids.

The CDR3 region is CASSVYPDYEQYF. CDR3 sequence (DNA): TGTGCCAGCAGTGTATATCCTGATTACGAGCAGTACTTC. V is TRBV6-4 and J is TRBJ2-7; no firm D call. Trimming pared 4 bases from V and 4 bases from J, leaving 11 bases between. The V gene's germline CDR1 is MRHNA and CDR2 SNTAGT. The CDR3 loop spans 13 amino acids.

This clone is a singleton in its sample. The chain carries TRBV28 and TRBJ2-7; D might be TRBD2 (6 bases). The CDR3 is 16 amino acids. The V and J ends lost 1 base and 7 bases respectively, with 20 bases between them. Germline CDR1 is MDHEN and CDR2 is SYDVKM. The CDR3 DNA reads TGTGCCAGCAGTTTATCCAGGGTGGGACTCGACAAGGAGCAGTACTTC. Translating it yields CASSLSRVGLDKEQYF.

The genes are TRBV19 and TRBJ2-1, with TRBD2 matching 11 bases. CDR1 LNHDA and CDR2 SQIVND come from the germline V gene (reference sequence). Trimming at V came to 6 bases and at J to 5 bases, leaving 6 bases not matched to a gene. The CDR3 totals 15 residues. The CDR3 loop reads CASSPWGLADNEQFF. In nucleotides, the CDR3 is TGTGCCAGTAGCCCTTGGGGACTAGCGGACAATGAGCAGTTCTTC.

The chain combines TRBV6-1 with TRBJ1-1, with D possibly being TRBD1 (5 bases). Germline V lookup: CDR1 MNHNS, CDR2 SASEGT. The CDR3 is 14 residues long. Trimming removed 1 base at V and 5 bases at J, with 11 bases between. CDR3 sequence reads: CASSEETAMTEAFF. The DNA for the CDR3 is TGTGCCAGCAGTGAAGAGACAGCAATGACTGAAGCTTTCTTT.

The V and J genes are TRBV27 and TRBJ1-4, with 8 nucleotides matching TRBD1. V lost 3 bases, J lost 8 bases, and 11 bases stayed unmatched. CDR3 length: 16 amino acids. Germline loops: CDR1 MNHEY, CDR2 SMNVEV (reference sequence). The CDR3 DNA sequence: TGTGCCAGCAGTTTTGATGTGACAGGGGTAAAAGAAAAACTGTTTTTT. It codes for CASSFDVTGVKEKLFF.

As DNA, the CDR3 is TGTGCCAGCAGTGAACTAGACAGGAACACCGGGGAGCTGTTTTTT. Protein sequence: CASSELDRNTGELFF. The V and J genes are TRBV2 and TRBJ2-2; perhaps TRBD1 as D (5 bases). The CDR3 is made up of 15 amino acids. The V end was cut by 2 bases, the J end by 1 base, with 8 bases between. Germline CDR1 is SNHLY and CDR2 is FYNNEI.

This chain joins TRBV28 and TRBJ1-5; 7 bases map to TRBD1. V lost 3 bases and J lost 4; bases outside the gene matches: 3. The CDR3 is 14 amino acids. Germline V CDR1 and CDR2: MDHEN, SYDVKM. The CDR3 bases are TGTGCCAGCAGTTTTACAGGGGCGAATCAGCCCCAGCATTTT. This gives the protein CASSFTGANQPQHF.

The rearrangement joins TRBV27 to TRBJ1-1, with D tentatively TRBD1 (5 bases). V was cut by 0 bases and J by 0 bases, with 5 bases left in between. This CDR3 is built from 14 residues. Germline loops: CDR1 MNHEY, CDR2 SMNVEV (reference sequence). CDR3 sequence: CASSLSGVNTEAFF. In DNA, the CDR3 is TGTGCCAGCAGTTTATCAGGGGTGAACACTGAAGCTTTCTTT.

CDR3 loop: CASSQEGNSGVSYEQYF. For the CDR3, the DNA is TGTGCCAGCAGCCAAGAAGGGAATAGCGGAGTCTCCTACGAGCAGTACTTC. The chain is built from TRBV4-2 and TRBJ2-7, with D perhaps TRBD2 (6 bases). V gave up 0 bases and J gave up 0 bases, with 15 bases separating them. The CDR3 loop spans 17 amino acids. The germline V gene encodes CDR1 LGHNA and CDR2 YNFKEQ.

The CDR3 loop is CASSYVTVQGYSPLHF. CDR3 nucleotides: TGTGCCAGCAGTTACGTTACGGTACAGGGATATTCACCCCTCCACTTT. The gene calls are TRBV6-5 and TRBJ1-6, with a tentative D call TRBD1 (6 bases). CDR1 and CDR2 from the germline V gene are MNHEY and SVGAGI. Trimming stripped 2 bases from V and 8 bases from J, with 16 bases between. This CDR3 comprises 16 residues.

The rearrangement joins TRBV11-3 to TRBJ2-2; D remains ambiguous. Germline CDR1 and CDR2: SGHNT and YENEEA. This CDR3 is 15 amino acids long. Trimming stripped 5 bases from V and 0 bases from J, with 10 bases between. The CDR3 DNA reads as TGTGCCAGCAGCCTTCAGGTAGCGAACACCGGGGAGCTGTTTTTT. Amino acid sequence: CASSLQVANTGELFF. Drawing the rest from reference TRBV11-3 and TRBJ2-2, the complete variable domain is EAGVVQSPRYKIIEKKQPVAFWCNPISGHNTLYWYLQNLGQGPELLIRYENEEAVDDSQLPKDRFSAERLKGVDSTLKIQPAELGDSAVYLCASSLQVANTGELFFGEGSRLTVL.

The rearrangement joins TRBV11-2 to TRBJ2-1; possible D gene TRBD2, 5 bases. V dropped 1 base and J dropped 3 bases, with 7 bases sitting between them. The CDR3 sequence is 14 residues long. Germline V gives CDR1 SGHAT, CDR2 FQNNGV. The CDR3, as DNA: TGTGCCAGCAGCTTAGTCGACTACTACAATGAGCAGTTCTTC. Its translation: CASSLVDYYNEQFF.

This sequence joins TRBV28 and TRBJ2-7; D is ambiguous. CDR1 is MDHEN, CDR2 SYDVKM, per germline. The CDR3 loop spans 12 amino acids. CDR3: CIFSSSSYEQYF. CDR3 nucleotides: TGTATCTTTTCGAGCTCTTCCTACGAGCAGTACTTC.

The J gene is TRBJ1-3, the V gene TRBV28, with 10 bases identical to TRBD1. V trimming: 3 bases; J trimming: 6 bases; junction bases outside the gene matches: 8. This CDR3 region has 16 residues. In germline, CDR1 is MDHEN, CDR2 SYDVKM. Written as DNA, the CDR3 is TGTGCCAGCAGTTTGCTACCCGGACAGGGGGAAAACACCATATATTTT. This sequence encodes CASSLLPGQGENTIYF.

This clone has only one observation. The chain joins TRBV6-1 to TRBJ2-1, with 7 bases matching TRBD2. The CDR3 length is 12 residues. The J segment lost 10 bases and the V segment lost 3 bases, leaving 3 bases of the junction unmatched. Germline values: CDR1 MNHNS, CDR2 SASEGT. The CDR3 nucleotides are TGTGCCAGCAGTGACCGGGGGGACGAGCAGTTCTTC. Its translation: CASSDRGDEQFF.

The chain links TRBV28 to TRBJ2-3, with 7 bases aligning to TRBD2. The germline V gene encodes CDR1 MDHEN and CDR2 SYDVKM. The J segment lost 3 bases and the V segment lost 7 bases, leaving 13 bases of the junction unmatched. This CDR3 is 16 amino acids long. The CDR3 is CASTHRGGGRTDTQYF. CDR3 sequence (DNA): TGTGCCAGCACCCACCGGGGAGGCGGGAGAACAGATACGCAGTATTTT.

The chain is built from TRBV19 and TRBJ2-7, with 7 bases aligning to TRBD1. CDR3 length: 15 residues. Germline V gene data show CDR1 as LNHDA and CDR2 as SQIVND (reference sequence). Unmatched junction bases numbered 9, after V lost 4 bases and J lost 3 bases. In DNA, the CDR3 is TGTGCCAGTAGTAGGTCCCGGGACAGCTACTACGAGCAGTACTTC. Translating it yields CASSRSRDSYYEQYF.

V usage is TRBV13 and J usage is TRBJ2-5, with D unresolved. CDR3 length equals 14 residues. Per germline, CDR1 PRHDT and CDR2 FYEKMQ (reference sequence). Trimming pared 2 bases from V and 2 bases from J, leaving 9 bases between. For the CDR3, the DNA is TGTGCCAGCAGCTTAAGTATAGGTCAAGAGACCCAGTACTTC. It translates to CASSLSIGQETQYF.